This T cell receptor beta chain appears in the sequencing data of a study of technical replicates of blood from a few donors. Germline CDR1 and CDR2: LGHNA and YSLEER. The length of the CDR3 is 17 residues. With 4 bases removed from V and 7 bases from J, the gap between germline ends came to 25 bases. Clones were sequenced by immunoSEQ multiplex PCR, and TCRdb holds only the in-frame ones, with some missing. The data show tens of thousands of clones, 95% seen once. This clone showed up just once. The sample was T cells isolated from PBMCs. This clonotype was obtained from a human donor in good health. V usage is TRBV4-3 and J usage is TRBJ2-5; D is uncertain. CDR3 nucleotide sequence: TGCGCCAGCAGCCCAGACCGCGTATCCATTGGCGGTGTGACCCAGTACTTC. The encoded protein is CASSPDRVSIGGVTQYF.